This passage covers 24 T cell receptor beta chains from one sample sequenced in a study of shared clonotypes between healthy human individuals. Naive-designated CD8 cells lacked CD45RO, were positively enriched for CCR7, and omitted terminally differentiated effector memory CD45RA+ cells. Produced via immunoSEQ multiplex PCR; TCRdb's table is partial and in-frame only. Here the sample spans millions of clones, about 92% being singletons. Sample: naive CD8+ T cells from PBMCs. These receptors all stem from a man between 18 and 35 years old in good health. Some clones in this sample may be carry-over from other donors' samples.

About this clone itself: This same CDR3 is encoded by further DNA sequences in the sample. The chain links TRBV27 to TRBJ2-7; TRBD1 might be the D (5 bases). The V gene lost 3 bases and the J gene lost 2 bases, with 8 bases spanning the gap. Germline V gene lookup returns CDR1 MNHEY and CDR2 SMNVEV (reference sequence). This CDR3 region has 13 residues. Here the CDR3 reads CASSLGLAYEQYF. CDR3 nucleotides: TGTGCCAGCAGTTTGGGGCTCGCCTACGAGCAGTACTTC.

This sequence joins TRBV6-5 and TRBJ2-7; 8 bases line up with TRBD2. CDR1 is MNHEY and CDR2 is SVGAGI in the germline V gene. The CDR3 is 12 residues long. With 4 bases clipped from V and 9 bases from J, the junction kept 5 bases outside the gene matches. In DNA form, the CDR3 reads TGTGCCAGCAGTTCTGTAGGACTAGCGCAGTACTTC. Translation: CASSSVGLAQYF.

The V call is TRBV2, the J call TRBJ2-1; 10 nucleotides line up with TRBD2. Trimming removed 3 bases from V and 5 bases from J; junction bases left unmatched: 10. The CDR3 covers 17 residues. The germline CDR1 and CDR2 sequences are SNHLY and FYNNEI. CDR3 nucleotide sequence: TGTGCCAGCAGTGACGACCTAGCGGGAGAAGCTAACAATGAGCAGTTCTTC. As protein: CASSDDLAGEANNEQFF.

This chain connects TRBV7-9 to TRBJ2-1; D is uncertain. The CDR3 is 14 residues long. Germline assignment: CDR1 SEHNR and CDR2 FQNEAQ (reference sequence). V was pared by 5 bases and J by 0 bases, with 8 bases between. The CDR3 DNA is TGTGCCAGCAGCACCGACAACTCCTACAATGAGCAGTTCTTC. As protein: CASSTDNSYNEQFF.

V gene TRBV10-2 combines with J gene TRBJ1-2; perhaps TRBD1 as D (5 bases). The germline V gene has CDR1 WSHSY and CDR2 SAAADI. V lost 8 bases to trimming and J lost 9 bases, with 19 bases between them. This CDR3 comprises 13 residues. The CDR3, as DNA: TGCGCCAGCGCGGACGGGGGGTCTCGGCGCTACACCTTC. As protein: CASADGGSRRYTF.

The V and J genes are TRBV30 and TRBJ2-1, with a possible D match to TRBD2 (5 bases). Between the trimmed V and J ends, which lost 2 bases and 5 bases, there was a span of 22 bases. CDR3 length equals 17 residues. Germline-derived CDR1 and CDR2 are GTSNPN and SVGIG (reference sequence). The CDR3 reads CAWSYYHSGGADNEQFF. CDR3 DNA sequence: TGTGCCTGGAGTTACTACCACAGCGGCGGAGCCGACAATGAGCAGTTCTTC.

The chain recombines TRBV6-5 with TRBJ2-1; maybe TRBD2 (6 bases). This CDR3 has 13 residues. Trimming took 6 bases from V and 6 from J, leaving 12 bases between them. Looked up from germline, CDR1 is MNHEY and CDR2 is SVGAGI. In nucleotides, the CDR3 is TGTGCCAGCAGGGGGGGATTCCGCAATGAGCAGTTCTTC. Protein sequence: CASRGGFRNEQFF.

This rearrangement joins TRBV5-6 to TRBJ1-1; D unclear. The V end was cut by 4 bases, the J end by 0 bases, with 13 bases between. The germline CDR1 and CDR2 sequences are SGHDT and YYEEEE. This CDR3 is built from 15 residues. CDR3 residues: CASSTATEMNTEAFF. CDR3 DNA: TGTGCCAGCAGCACCGCGACGGAGATGAACACTGAAGCTTTCTTT.

The chain employs TRBV7-6 and TRBJ1-1; a possible D gene is TRBD1 (5 bases). Per germline, CDR1 SGHVS and CDR2 FNYEAQ. The CDR3 consists of 16 residues. Trimming removed 4 bases from V and 0 bases from J, with 15 bases in between. DNA for the CDR3: TGTGCCAGCAGCTCCGGGTTTGGGGGGATGAACACTGAAGCTTTCTTT. Its translation is CASSSGFGGMNTEAFF.

The DNA of the CDR3 is TGTGCCAGCAGCCCCCGCGGAGGGGGGGAGCAGTTCTTC. Translated, it gives CASSPRGGGEQFF. The V call is TRBV5-4, the J call TRBJ2-1; possibly TRBD1 or TRBD2 for D (6 bases each). V was shortened by 4 bases and J by 10 bases, with 15 bases between the two germline ends. Germline-derived CDR1 and CDR2 are SGHNT and YYREEE (reference sequence). This CDR3 has 13 residues.

This sequence joins TRBV27 and TRBJ1-5; D perhaps matches TRBD1 (6 bases). The CDR3 covers 15 residues. CDR1 MNHEY and CDR2 SMNVEV come from the germline V gene (reference sequence). V lost 5 bases to trimming and J lost 3 bases, with 14 bases between them. CDR3 loop: CASSQGQSFNQPQHF. The CDR3 region has the DNA TGTGCCAGCAGTCAGGGGCAGAGCTTCAATCAGCCCCAGCATTTT.

V and J are TRBV10-3 and TRBJ2-7; 9 bases map to TRBD1. Germline loops: CDR1 ENHRY, CDR2 SYGVKD. This CDR3 region has 14 residues. V lost 5 bases and J lost 4; bases outside the gene matches: 6. The CDR3 region has the DNA TGTGCCATCAGTCACCCCGGACAGGGGTACGAGCAGTACTTC. This translates into CAISHPGQGYEQYF.

The chain couples TRBV4-3 to TRBJ2-1; 8 bases map to TRBD2. Looked up from germline, CDR1 is LGHNA and CDR2 is YSLEER. The CDR3 extends over 15 amino acids. The J segment lost 12 bases and the V segment lost 0 bases, leaving 10 bases of the junction unmatched. CDR3 in amino acids: CASSQDPGGRFLQFF. CDR3 in DNA: TGCGCCAGCAGCCAAGATCCCGGCGGGAGGTTTTTGCAGTTCTTC.

The chain combines TRBV2 with TRBJ1-1; D may be TRBD1 (5 bases). The ends were cut back, 7 bases at V and 11 bases at J, with 23 bases in the middle. CDR1 and CDR2 from the germline V gene are SNHLY and FYNNEI. This CDR3 comprises 14 residues. CDR3 nucleotides: TGTGCCAGCATTTCTTCGGGAGGGGATATCGGGGCTTTCTTT. Protein: CASISSGGDIGAFF.

CDR3 loop: CASSPPGQSNQPQHF. The CDR3 coding sequence is TGTGCCAGTAGCCCACCGGGACAGAGCAATCAGCCCCAGCATTTT. The V gene is TRBV19, the J gene TRBJ1-5; 7 bases match TRBD1. This CDR3 region has 15 residues. The germline V gene encodes CDR1 LNHDA and CDR2 SQIVND (reference sequence). Trimming removed 6 bases from V and 1 base from J; junction bases left unmatched: 6.

The rearrangement links TRBV9 to TRBJ2-2; 9 nucleotides agree with TRBD1. Germline V CDR1 and CDR2: SGDLS, YYNGEE. The trim removed 4 bases at V and 6 bases at J, leaving 10 bases unmatched. The length of the CDR3 is 16 residues. CDR3: CASSTRTGVEAGELFF. CDR3 bases: TGTGCCAGCAGCACCCGGACAGGGGTGGAGGCCGGGGAGCTGTTTTTT.

The DNA for the CDR3 is TGTGCCAGCAGCCCTCGCGGAGTAACAACAGATACGCAGTATTTT. Amino acids: CASSPRGVTTDTQYF. V usage is TRBV9 and J usage is TRBJ2-3; D remains unclear. The CDR3 loop spans 15 amino acids. CDR1 and CDR2 (germline): SGDLS, YYNGEE. V lost 4 bases to trimming and J lost 3 bases, with 15 bases between them.

This chain joins TRBV7-8 and TRBJ1-5; 9 bases line up with TRBD1. Germline V gives CDR1 SGHVS, CDR2 FQNEAQ. The CDR3 sequence is 18 residues long. V shed 1 base and J 0 bases; nucleotides not matched to a gene: 7. In nucleotides, the CDR3 is TGTGCCAGCAGCTTAGGTCACAGGGGGCGGTATAGCAATCAGCCCCAGCATTTT. It encodes CASSLGHRGRYSNQPQHF.

The rearrangement uses TRBV6-5 and TRBJ2-7, with D perhaps assigned TRBD1 or TRBD2 (5 bases each). The CDR3 covers 13 residues. Trimming stripped 11 bases from V and 2 bases from J, with 16 bases between. In germline, CDR1 is MNHEY, CDR2 SVGAGI. This CDR3 reads CASMWGPAYEQYF. CDR3 sequence (DNA): TGTGCCTCCATGTGGGGACCTGCCTACGAGCAGTACTTC.

The chain carries TRBV29-1 and TRBJ2-4, with 7 bases that match TRBD2. The junction had 8 bases not matched to a gene; V was cut back by 6 bases and J by 6 bases. This CDR3 comprises 13 residues. Germline V lookup: CDR1 SQVTM, CDR2 ANQGSEA. The CDR3 sequence is CSVEPGGRNIQYF. The CDR3 DNA reads TGCAGCGTCGAACCGGGAGGTCGAAACATTCAGTACTTC.

The rearrangement joins TRBV6-6 to TRBJ2-7; the D gene is possibly TRBD1 (7 bases). This CDR3 has 12 amino acids. Trimming stripped 1 base from V and 13 bases from J, with 14 bases between. The germline gives CDR1 MNHNY, CDR2 SVGAGI (reference sequence). The CDR3 nucleotides read TGTGCCAGCAGTTACTGGAGGGGGCCTACATACTTC. It specifies CASSYWRGPTYF.

The chain couples TRBV6-5 to TRBJ2-1, with TRBD2 matching over 8 bases. CDR3 length: 14 residues. Looked up from germline, CDR1 is MNHEY and CDR2 is SVGAGI. Unmatched junction bases numbered 7, after V lost 6 bases and J lost 6 bases. CDR3 in amino acids: CASSLSGTANEQFF. CDR3 bases: TGTGCCAGCAGCCTTAGCGGGACGGCCAATGAGCAGTTCTTC.

V is TRBV30 and J is TRBJ1-2, with D unclear. V was trimmed by 4 bases and J by 6 bases, leaving 12 bases between them. The V gene's germline CDR1 is GTSNPN and CDR2 SVGIG (reference sequence). There are 12 residues in the CDR3. The CDR3 loop is CAWKELFDGYTF. In nucleotides, the CDR3 is TGTGCCTGGAAGGAATTGTTCGATGGCTACACCTTC. Together with reference TRBV30 and TRBJ1-2, the CDR3 gives the full variable domain: SQTIHQWPATLVQPVGSPLSLECTVEGTSNPNLYWYRQAAGRGLQLLFYSVGIGQISSEVPQNLSASRPQDRQFILSSKKLLLSDSGFYLCAWKELFDGYTFGSGTRLTVV.

The chain recombines TRBV9 with TRBJ2-5; no definite D call. Per the germline V gene, CDR1 is SGDLS and CDR2 is YYNGEE. The CDR3 is 14 amino acids. The V end was cut by 3 bases, the J end by 1 base, with 10 bases between. The CDR3 region is CASSEQWGQETQYF. The CDR3 nucleotides read TGTGCCAGCAGCGAGCAATGGGGCCAAGAGACCCAGTACTTC. The full variable domain, in which reference TRBV9 and TRBJ2-5 provide the parts outside the CDR3, is DSGVTQTPKHLITATGQRVTLRCSPRSGDLSVYWYQQSLDQGLQFLIQYYNGEERAKGNILERFSAQQFPDLHSELNLSSLELGDSALYFCASSEQWGQETQYFGPGTRLLVL.